The following is a TCR beta chain sequence with its context. Antigen specificity is unknown. Whereas donors were nominally healthy upon sampling, unrecorded immune exposures were probable. J gave up 5 bases and V 4 bases, and 7 bases lay outside the gene matches. CDR1 LGHNA and CDR2 YSLEER come from the germline V gene. The CDR3 spans 14 residues. Vbeta (60) and Jbeta (13) primers were used in the PCR. Repertoires were generated with immunoSEQ multiplex PCR, while TCRdb's copy carries only in-frame clones and drops some. The sample records fewer than 150,000 clones, around 80% being singletons. This entry is derived from a study of cytomegalovirus exposure and HLA in healthy donors. Study-level results: Using a false discovery rate of 0.05, a later analysis showed that 15,000 to 20,000 TCR beta sequences were associated with HLA alleles.

This TCR was sampled from a man aged 45 to 65 in good health and CMV-seronegative. Sequencing was carried out using PBMCs. The rearrangement uses TRBV4-3 and TRBJ1-2; TRBD1 aligns across 7 bases. CDR3 bases: TGCGCCAGCAGCCCTGCCAGGGGGACTTATGGCTACACCTTC. Protein sequence: CASSPARGTYGYTF.